One and the same sample provided the 3 T cell receptor beta chains below, sequenced in a study of blood T cell repertoires in COVID-19. The table came from immunoSEQ multiplex PCR; TCRdb's copy has only in-frame clones and leaves some out. The table records tens of thousands of clones, over 85% of them present only once. Specimen: peripheral blood. Every receptor here comes from a man between 60 and 75 years old with acute or convalescent COVID-19.

This chain joins TRBV29-1 and TRBJ1-5; a weak D match, TRBD1 (6 bases). In germline, CDR1 is SQVTM, CDR2 ANQGSEA. Between the trimmed V and J ends, which lost 5 bases and 2 bases, there was a span of 10 bases. CDR3 length: 13 residues. The CDR3 reads CSVNSGGNQPQHF. The CDR3 DNA sequence: TGCAGCGTTAATTCAGGGGGCAATCAGCCCCAGCATTTT.

The chain is built from TRBV5-6 and TRBJ1-6; 11 nucleotides align to TRBD1. The germline V gene has CDR1 SGHDT and CDR2 YYEEEE. The V segment lost 4 bases and the J segment 6 bases; nucleotides outside the gene matches: 6. This CDR3 is 16 amino acids long. CDR3 DNA sequence: TGTGCCAGCAGCCCGGACAGGGGGCTCAGTAATTCACCCCTCCACTTT. Protein sequence: CASSPDRGLSNSPLHF.

This clone was detected only a few times. The CDR3 reads CASSLDRTGGKYF. Written as DNA, the CDR3 is TGTGCCAGCAGCTTAGATCGGACAGGGGGCAAGTATTTT. The chain has TRBV11-2 and TRBJ2-3, with 11 bases aligning to TRBD1. Germline CDR1 SGHAT, CDR2 FQNNGV. There are 13 residues in the CDR3. V gave up 0 bases and J gave up 13 bases; unmatched junction bases: 3.